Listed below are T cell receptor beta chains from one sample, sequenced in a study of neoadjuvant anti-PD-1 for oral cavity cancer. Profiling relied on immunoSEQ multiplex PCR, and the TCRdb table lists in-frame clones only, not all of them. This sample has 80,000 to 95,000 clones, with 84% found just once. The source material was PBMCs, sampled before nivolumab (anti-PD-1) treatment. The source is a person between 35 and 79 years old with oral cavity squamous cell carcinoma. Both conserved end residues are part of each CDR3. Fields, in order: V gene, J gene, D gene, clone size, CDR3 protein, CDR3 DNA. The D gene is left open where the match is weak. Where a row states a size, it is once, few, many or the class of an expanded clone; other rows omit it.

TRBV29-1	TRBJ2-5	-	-	CSVDRQGGETQYF	TGCAGCGTTGATAGGCAGGGAGGAGAGACCCAGTACTTC
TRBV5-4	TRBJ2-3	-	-	CASSLDADTQYF	TGTGCCAGCAGCTTGGATGCAGATACGCAGTATTTT
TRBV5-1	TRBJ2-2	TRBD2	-	CASSLGAGGGTGELFF	TGCGCCAGCAGCTTAGGGGCGGGAGGAGGCACCGGGGAGCTGTTTTTT
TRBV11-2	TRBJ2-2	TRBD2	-	CASSFSGPSGNTGELFF	TGTGCCAGCAGCTTTTCAGGGCCTAGCGGAAACACCGGGGAGCTGTTTTTT
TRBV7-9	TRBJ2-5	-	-	CASSPKGSGQETQYF	TGTGCCAGCAGCCCCAAGGGGAGCGGCCAAGAGACCCAGTACTTC
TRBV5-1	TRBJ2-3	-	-	CASSLGGTSTDTQYF	TGCGCCAGCAGCTTGGGTGGGACTAGCACAGATACGCAGTATTTT
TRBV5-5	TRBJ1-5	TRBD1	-	CASSLEEGGLGQPQHF	TGTGCCAGCAGCTTGGAGGAAGGGGGCCTTGGGCAGCCCCAGCATTTT
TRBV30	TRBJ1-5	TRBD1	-	CAWARTGQQPQHF	TGTGCCTGGGCCCGGACAGGGCAACAGCCCCAGCATTTT
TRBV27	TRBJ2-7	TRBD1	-	CASRGTGLYEQYF	TGTGCCAGCAGGGGGACAGGGCTTTACGAGCAGTACTTC
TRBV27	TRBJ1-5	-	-	CASSLDTYQPQHF	TGTGCCAGCAGTTTAGACACTTATCAGCCCCAGCATTTT
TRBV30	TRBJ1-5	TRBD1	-	CASTGQGGQPQHF	TGTGCCTCTACCGGACAGGGTGGTCAGCCCCAGCATTTT
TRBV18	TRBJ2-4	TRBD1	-	CASSPGQGINIQYF	TGTGCCAGCTCACCTGGACAGGGAATAAACATTCAGTACTTC
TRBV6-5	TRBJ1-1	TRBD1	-	CASKQTGGSTEAFF	TGTGCCAGCAAGCAAACAGGGGGCAGCACTGAAGCTTTCTTT
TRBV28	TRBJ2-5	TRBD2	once	CASSLAGWGREETQYF	TGTGCCAGCAGTTTGGCCGGTTGGGGGAGGGAAGAGACCCAGTACTTC
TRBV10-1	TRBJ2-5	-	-	CANPGPRETQYF	TGCGCCAACCCGGGACCGCGGGAGACCCAGTACTTC
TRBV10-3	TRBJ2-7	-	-	CAISGDGLGEQYF	TGTGCCATCAGTGGTGACGGGCTGGGGGAGCAGTACTTC
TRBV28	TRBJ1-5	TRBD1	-	CASLGSGTGDGQPQHF	TGTGCCAGCCTAGGATCCGGGACAGGGGACGGTCAGCCCCAGCATTTT
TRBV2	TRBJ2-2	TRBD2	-	CASSGPSGITGELFF	TGTGCCAGCAGTGGCCCTAGCGGGATCACCGGGGAGCTGTTTTTT
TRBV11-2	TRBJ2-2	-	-	CASSLSTQGKAGELFF	TGTGCCAGCAGCCTAAGTACTCAGGGGAAGGCCGGGGAGCTGTTTTTT
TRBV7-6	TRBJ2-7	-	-	CASSGTGLYEQYF	TGTGCCAGCAGCGGCACAGGGTTATACGAGCAGTACTTC
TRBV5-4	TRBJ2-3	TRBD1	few	CASSFGLGQGAADTQYF	TGTGCCAGCAGCTTTGGCTTGGGACAGGGGGCGGCAGATACGCAGTATTTT
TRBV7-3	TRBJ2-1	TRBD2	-	CASSLTGVLADNEQFF	TGTGCCAGCAGCTTAACAGGGGTCCTAGCGGACAATGAGCAGTTCTTC
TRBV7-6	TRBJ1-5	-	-	CASSLAPNQPQHF	TGTGCCAGCAGCTTAGCCCCAAATCAGCCCCAGCATTTT
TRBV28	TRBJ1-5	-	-	CASSNVVSNQPQHF	TGTGCCAGCAGTAATGTGGTTAGCAATCAGCCCCAGCATTTT
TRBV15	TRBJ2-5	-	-	CATSRSVPETQYF	TGTGCCACCAGCAGATCCGTCCCGGAGACCCAGTACTTC
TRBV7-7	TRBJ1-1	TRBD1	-	CASSYPYGDRGETEAFF	TGTGCTAGCAGCTACCCTTATGGAGACAGGGGAGAGACTGAAGCTTTCTTT
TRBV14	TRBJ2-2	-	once	CASRNAQNTGELFF	TGTGCCAGCAGAAACGCACAGAACACCGGGGAGCTGTTTTTT
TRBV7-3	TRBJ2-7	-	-	CASSPGPGRSYEQYF	TGTGCCAGCAGCCCGGGCCCCGGAAGGTCCTACGAGCAGTACTTC
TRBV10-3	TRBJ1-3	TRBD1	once	CAIRAGQGGDTIYF	TGTGCCATCAGGGCGGGACAGGGAGGAGACACCATATATTTT
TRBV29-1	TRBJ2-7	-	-	CSVELASGPDEQYF	TGCAGCGTTGAACTGGCTAGTGGTCCCGACGAGCAGTACTTC
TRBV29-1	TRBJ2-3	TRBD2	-	CSVAGGLTDTQYF	TGCAGCGTTGCGGGAGGCCTCACAGATACGCAGTATTTT
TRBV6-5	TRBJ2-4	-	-	CASSYGQGFKNIQYF	TGTGCCAGCAGTTACGGGCAGGGCTTCAAAAACATTCAGTACTTC
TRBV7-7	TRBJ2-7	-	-	CASSLDLKDEQYF	TGTGCTAGCAGCTTAGACCTTAAGGACGAGCAGTACTTC
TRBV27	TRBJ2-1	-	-	CASSYRFNEQFF	TGTGCCAGCAGTTACAGGTTCAATGAGCAGTTCTTC
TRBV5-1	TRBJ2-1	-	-	CASSSPGVADPYNEQFF	TGCGCCAGCAGCTCACCGGGTGTTGCGGATCCCTACAATGAGCAGTTCTTC
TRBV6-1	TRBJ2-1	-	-	CASSEGWGEQFF	TGTGCCAGCAGTGAAGGGTGGGGTGAGCAGTTCTTC